The 22 T cell receptor beta chains below all came from one sample that was sequenced in a study of T-cell reconstitution after alpha-beta-depleted transplantation in children. Using unique molecular identifiers, the investigators prepared the TCRbeta library. TCRdb re-called the PCR reads with MiXCR, one entry per CDR3 protein. The sample holds 500,000 to 600,000 distinct CDR3 sequences; about 33% are singletons and the top ten take 2% to 2.5%. The source was PBMCs from the stem cell graft donor, collected from the stem cell graft. The receptors derive from a human donor who donated a stem cell graft to a child with aplastic anemia.

The CDR3 loop reads CASNVAIGELFF. The CDR3 DNA is TGTGCCAGCAACGTAGCGATCGGGGAGCTGTTTTTT. The chain has TRBV7-2 and TRBJ2-2; possible D gene TRBD2, 5 bases. Trimming stripped 7 bases from V and 7 bases from J, with 10 bases between. There are 12 residues in the CDR3. Germline loops: CDR1 SGHTA, CDR2 FQGNSA.

This chain connects TRBV6-2 or TRBV6-3 to TRBJ2-2; no clear D gene. Trimming cost V 5 bases and J 2 bases, with 3 bases left between them. CDR1 is MNHEY, CDR2 SVGEGT, per germline. This CDR3 contains 12 residues. In DNA, the CDR3 is TGTGCCAGCAGTAAAAACACCGGGGAGCTGTTTTTT. Residues: CASSKNTGELFF.

This clonotype was counted only a few times. The chain combines TRBV6-4 with TRBJ2-1, with D unclear. Trimming took off 4 bases at V and 8 bases at J, with 12 bases between the two ends. The CDR3 spans 13 residues. Per the germline V gene, CDR1 is MRHNA and CDR2 is SNTAGT. In nucleotides, the CDR3 is TGTGCCAGCAGTGCATTAGTAGGGTATGAGCAGTTCTTC. Translating it yields CASSALVGYEQFF.

This chain connects TRBV29-1 to TRBJ1-2; possible D gene TRBD1, 5 bases. The V end was cut by 6 bases, the J end by 2 bases, with 16 bases between. The CDR3 totals 14 residues. CDR1 is SQVTM and CDR2 is ANQGSEA in the germline V gene. The CDR3 DNA reads TGCAGCGTCGGTGGTGGAGGGGCGAACTATGGCTACACCTTC. This codes for CSVGGGGANYGYTF.

The J gene is TRBJ1-5, the V gene TRBV6-2 or TRBV6-3, with D unclear. CDR1 and CDR2 from the germline V gene are MNHEY and SVGEGT. Trimming cost V 0 bases and J 5 bases, with 2 bases left between them. This CDR3 has 12 residues. The CDR3 is CASSYSHQPQHF. In DNA form, the CDR3 reads TGTGCCAGCAGTTACTCCCATCAGCCCCAGCATTTT.

This clonotype was detected ten times or more. J is TRBJ1-6 and V is TRBV5-1; 8 bases line up with TRBD1. Germline V gene data show CDR1 as SGHRS and CDR2 as YFSETQ. This CDR3 is 16 amino acids long. V shed 0 bases and J 4 bases; nucleotides not matched to a gene: 3. The DNA of the CDR3 is TGCGCCAGCAGCTTGGGAGACAGGGGTTATAATTCACCCCTCCACTTT. Its translation is CASSLGDRGYNSPLHF.

This chain's CDR3 is CASSPAGGLNEQFF. DNA of the CDR3: TGTGCCAGCTCACCAGCGGGAGGACTAAATGAGCAGTTCTTC. The chain employs TRBV18 and TRBJ2-1; 8 bases align to TRBD2. Germline CDR1 is KGHSH and CDR2 is LQKENI. V shed 2 bases, J shed 7 bases, and the junction held 4 bases outside the gene matches. The CDR3 is 14 residues long.

The chain uses TRBV11-3 and TRBJ2-1; 7 bases fit TRBD2. Germline CDR1 reads SGHNT; CDR2 reads YENEEA. V shed 5 bases, J shed 6 bases, and the junction held 10 bases outside the gene matches. This CDR3 region has 15 residues. CDR3 DNA sequence: TGTGCCAGCAGCCCGACTAGCATGGTCTCCAATGAGCAGTTCTTC. This sequence encodes CASSPTSMVSNEQFF.

This clonotype was picked up a small number of times. The chain joins TRBV20-1 to TRBJ2-1, with 12 bases matching TRBD2. CDR1 DFQATT and CDR2 SNEGSKA come from the germline V gene (reference sequence). Trimming at V came to 0 bases and at J to 7 bases, leaving 1 base not matched to a gene. The CDR3 runs to 14 residues. CDR3: CSARELAGGNEQFF. In nucleotides, the CDR3 is TGCAGTGCTAGAGAACTAGCGGGAGGAAATGAGCAGTTCTTC.

This clonotype was observed a handful of times. This chain joins TRBV30 and TRBJ1-2, with D possibly TRBD1 on 6 matching bases. CDR3 size: 16 residues. With 2 bases removed from V and 0 bases from J, the gap between germline ends came to 16 bases. The germline V gene encodes CDR1 GTSNPN and CDR2 SVGIG (reference sequence). CDR3 region: CAWSTTSTGANYGYTF. The CDR3 nucleotides read TGTGCCTGGAGTACCACCTCGACAGGAGCTAACTATGGCTACACCTTC.

V and J are TRBV7-2 and TRBJ2-1; 15 bases line up with TRBD2. The CDR3 is 13 amino acids. Germline-derived CDR1 and CDR2 are SGHTA and FQGNSA. Trimming cost V 5 bases and J 15 bases; bases outside gene matches: 5. CDR3 nucleotide sequence: TGTGCCAGCAGCCTGGGACTAGCGGGAGGCGGGTTCTTC. It codes for CASSLGLAGGGFF. Using reference TRBV7-2 and TRBJ2-1 for the parts outside the CDR3, the full variable domain is GAGVSQSPSNKVTEKGKDVELRCDPISGHTALYWYRQSLGQGLEFLIYFQGNSAPDKSGLPSDRFSAERTGGSVSTLTIQRTQQEDSAVYLCASSLGLAGGGFFGPGTRLTVL.

This clonotype was detected only a few times. The chain joins TRBV7-2 to TRBJ1-1, with D perhaps matching TRBD1 (6 bases). This CDR3 has 13 amino acids. Germline loops: CDR1 SGHTA, CDR2 FQGNSA. Trimming pared 4 bases from V and 6 bases from J, leaving 12 bases between. The CDR3 loop is CASSSYRQAEAFF. CDR3 in DNA: TGTGCCAGCAGCTCTTATCGACAGGCTGAAGCTTTCTTT.

The chain is built from TRBV11-1 and TRBJ1-3; D not certain. The CDR3 extends over 16 amino acids. V lost 5 bases, J lost 2 bases, and 16 bases lay in between. Germline values: CDR1 SGHAT, CDR2 FQDESV (reference sequence). The CDR3 loop reads CASSHLPLRPGNTIYF. The CDR3, as DNA: TGTGCCAGCAGCCACCTACCCCTACGGCCTGGAAACACCATATATTTT. The full variable domain, with the rest looked up from reference TRBV11-1 and TRBJ1-3, is EAEVAQSPRYKITEKSQAVAFWCDPISGHATLYWYRQILGQGPELLVQFQDESVVDDSQLPKDRFSAERLKGVDSTLKIQPAELGDSAMYLCASSHLPLRPGNTIYFGEGSWLTVV.

The chain employs TRBV7-2 and TRBJ2-7, with 7 bases identical to TRBD2. J gave up 2 bases and V 2 bases, and 9 bases lay outside the gene matches. The CDR3 sequence is 16 residues long. Germline loops: CDR1 SGHTA, CDR2 FQGNSA. The CDR3 DNA reads as TGTGCCAGCAGCTTAATTTCCGGCGGGGGTACCTACGAGCAGTACTTC. Translating gives CASSLISGGGTYEQYF. The complete variable domain, with remaining parts taken from reference TRBV7-2 and TRBJ2-7, reads GAGVSQSPSNKVTEKGKDVELRCDPISGHTALYWYRQSLGQGLEFLIYFQGNSAPDKSGLPSDRFSAERTGGSVSTLTIQRTQQEDSAVYLCASSLISGGGTYEQYFGPGTRLTVT.

This clonotype was seen a handful of times. The chain links TRBV28 to TRBJ2-7; TRBD2 aligns across 7 bases. Trimming at V came to 1 base and at J to 12 bases, leaving 12 bases not matched to a gene. The CDR3 runs 14 residues. Germline V CDR1 and CDR2: MDHEN, SYDVKM. In DNA form, the CDR3 reads TGTGCCAGCAGTTTATTGGGGGGAGCGGGAAGTCGGTACTTC. Its translation: CASSLLGGAGSRYF.

This clonotype was picked up a small number of times. J is TRBJ1-2 and V is TRBV20-1; 8 bases match TRBD1. The CDR3 runs to 14 residues. Germline V gene lookup returns CDR1 DFQATT and CDR2 SNEGSKA (reference sequence). V lost 3 bases and J lost 3; bases outside the gene matches: 6. The chain's CDR3 is CSASYQGADYGYTF. CDR3 bases: TGCAGTGCTAGCTACCAGGGGGCAGACTATGGCTACACCTTC.

The J gene is TRBJ2-7, the V gene TRBV28, with TRBD2 matching over 12 bases. This CDR3 region has 15 residues. The germline gives CDR1 MDHEN, CDR2 SYDVKM. The junction had 5 bases not matched to a gene; V was cut back by 6 bases and J by 2 bases. Here the CDR3 DNA reads TGTGCCAGCAGCCTAGCGGGAGGGCTTACCTACGAGCAGTACGTC. Protein product: CASSLAGGLTYEQYV.

The chain is built from TRBV5-1 and TRBJ2-1; the D gene is possibly TRBD2 (5 bases). The CDR3 sequence is 14 residues long. Germline assignment: CDR1 SGHRS and CDR2 YFSETQ. The V end was cut by 0 bases, the J end by 5 bases, with 9 bases between. CDR3 protein: CASSLGDYDNEQFF. For the CDR3, the DNA is TGCGCCAGCAGCTTGGGCGACTACGACAATGAGCAGTTCTTC.

The rearrangement joins TRBV12-3 or TRBV12-4 to TRBJ1-1; 8 nucleotides line up with TRBD1. Unmatched junction bases numbered 2, after V lost 4 bases and J lost 4 bases. This CDR3 spans 13 amino acids. CDR3 DNA sequence: TGTGCCAGCAGTTGGGACAGGAGCACTGAAGCTTTCTTT. Protein product: CASSWDRSTEAFF.

DNA of the CDR3: TGTGCCAGCAGCTTTTACGGGGCCAACGTCCTGACTTTC. This translates into CASSFYGANVLTF. This sequence joins TRBV7-6 and TRBJ2-6, with no clear D. CDR3 length: 13 amino acids. Germline V CDR1 and CDR2: SGHVS, FNYEAQ. Trimming removed 3 bases from V and 4 bases from J, with 4 bases in between.

V and J are TRBV6-1 and TRBJ2-7; a weak D match, TRBD1 (6 bases). V was cut by 3 bases and J by 0 bases, with 15 bases left in between. The CDR3 covers 16 residues. Germline-derived CDR1 and CDR2 are MNHNS and SASEGT. The CDR3, as DNA: TGTGCCAGCAGTGACAGGGGCTTGTCGTTCTCCTACGAGCAGTACTTC. Protein sequence: CASSDRGLSFSYEQYF.

The chain is built from TRBV6-2 or TRBV6-3 and TRBJ1-2, with D hard to call. Germline V lookup: CDR1 MNHEY, CDR2 SVGEGT. CDR3 length: 11 amino acids. V was cut by 2 bases and J by 7 bases, with 5 bases left in between. CDR3: CASSYGGGYTF. The CDR3 nucleotides are TGTGCCAGCAGTTACGGTGGTGGCTACACCTTC.